The 4 T cell receptor beta chains below were found in one sample sequenced in a study of tumor-infiltrating lymphocytes in localized non-small cell lung cancer. The table came from immunoSEQ multiplex PCR; TCRdb's copy has only in-frame clones and leaves some out. The profile shows roughly 14,000 clones, roughly 70% of them singletons. Sequencing was done on a sample of lung tumor tissue. The receptors stem from a human donor with non-small cell lung cancer.

This sequence joins TRBV29-1 and TRBJ2-1; 9 bases line up with TRBD2. Germline assignment: CDR1 SQVTM and CDR2 ANQGSEA. Trimming removed 0 bases from V and 8 bases from J; junction bases left unmatched: 14. This CDR3 is built from 17 residues. The CDR3: CSVEEPRSSGSHHEQFF. Written as DNA, the CDR3 is TGCAGCGTTGAAGAGCCCAGGAGTAGCGGGAGTCACCATGAGCAGTTCTTC.

This clone is a singleton in its sample. This CDR3 reads CASSPQGAEAFF. DNA of the CDR3: TGTGCCAGCAGCCCACAGGGGGCTGAAGCTTTCTTT. This chain uses TRBV7-6 with TRBJ1-1; 8 bases fit TRBD1. The length of the CDR3 is 12 residues. The ends lost 5 bases at V and 6 bases at J; junction bases unmatched: 2. Germline loops: CDR1 SGHVS, CDR2 FNYEAQ. Full variable domain (remainder filled in from reference TRBV7-6 and TRBJ1-1): GAGVSQSPRYKVTKRGQDVALRCDPISGHVSLYWYRQALGQGPEFLTYFNYEAQQDKSGLPNDRFSAERPEGSISTLTIQRTEQRDSAMYRCASSPQGAEAFFGQGTRLTVV.

The rearrangement links TRBV27 to TRBJ1-6; 9 nucleotides line up with TRBD1. The CDR3 loop spans 16 amino acids. Germline V gene sequence: CDR1 MNHEY, CDR2 SMNVEV (reference sequence). V was clipped by 1 base and J by 7 bases; unmatched bases: 5. The CDR3: CASSLLGGTGNSPLHF. In DNA form, the CDR3 reads TGTGCCAGCAGTTTATTAGGCGGGACAGGGAATTCACCCCTCCACTTT.

The rearrangement joins TRBV27 to TRBJ2-2; 16 bases map to TRBD2. Germline V CDR1 and CDR2: MNHEY, SMNVEV (reference sequence). The CDR3 is 19 residues long. V shed 6 bases and J 0 bases; nucleotides not matched to a gene: 7. For the CDR3, the DNA is TGTGCCAGCAGCCACCCGGGACTAGCGGGAGGGTCGAACACCGGGGAGCTGTTTTTT. Its protein is CASSHPGLAGGSNTGELFF.